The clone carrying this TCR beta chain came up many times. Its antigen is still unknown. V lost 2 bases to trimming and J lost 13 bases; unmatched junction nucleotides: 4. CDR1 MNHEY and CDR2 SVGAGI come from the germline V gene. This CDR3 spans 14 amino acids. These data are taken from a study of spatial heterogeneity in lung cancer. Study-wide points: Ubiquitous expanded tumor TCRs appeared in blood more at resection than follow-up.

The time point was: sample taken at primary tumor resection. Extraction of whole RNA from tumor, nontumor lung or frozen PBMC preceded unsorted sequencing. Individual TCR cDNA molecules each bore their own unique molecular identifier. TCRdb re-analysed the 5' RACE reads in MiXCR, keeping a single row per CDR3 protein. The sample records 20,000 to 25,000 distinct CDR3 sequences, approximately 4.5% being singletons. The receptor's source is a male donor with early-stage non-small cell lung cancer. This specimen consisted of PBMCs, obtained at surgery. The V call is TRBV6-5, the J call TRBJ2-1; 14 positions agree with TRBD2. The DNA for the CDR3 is TGTGCCAGCAGTTACCCCGGGACTAGCGGGGGACAGTTCTTC. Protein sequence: CASSYPGTSGGQFF.